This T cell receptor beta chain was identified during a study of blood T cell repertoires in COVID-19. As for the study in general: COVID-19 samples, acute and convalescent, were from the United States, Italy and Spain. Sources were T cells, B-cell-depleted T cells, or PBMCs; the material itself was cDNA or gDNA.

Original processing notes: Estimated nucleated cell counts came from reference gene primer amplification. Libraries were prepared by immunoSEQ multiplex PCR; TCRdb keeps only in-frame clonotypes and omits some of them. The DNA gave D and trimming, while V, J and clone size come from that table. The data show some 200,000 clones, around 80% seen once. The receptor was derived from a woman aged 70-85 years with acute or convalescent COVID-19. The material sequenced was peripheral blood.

For the CDR3, the DNA is TGCGCCAGCAGTGAGAACAGCTTAGTTGGCTACACCTTC. As protein: CASSENSLVGYTF. The V and J genes are TRBV10-2 and TRBJ1-2; no definite D call. Germline V gene lookup returns CDR1 WSHSY and CDR2 SAAADI. Trimming cost V 2 bases and J 7 bases, with 11 bases left between them. The CDR3 extends over 13 amino acids.